The entry that follows covers one T cell receptor beta chain sequence. The sample contains more than one DNA sequence encoding this CDR3. The entry originates in a study of cytotoxic CD8 clonotypes in ibrutinib-treated CLL. Study background: Mean productive templates were around 260,000; mean productive rearrangements were about 90,000.

Assay used: immunoSEQ multiplex PCR; TCRdb lists only in-frame clones, some missing. The sample shows 250,000 to 350,000 clones, 76% of them seen only once. This CDR3 spans 14 amino acids. CDR1 and CDR2 from the germline V gene are SEHNR and FQNEAQ (reference sequence). Trimming removed 1 base from V and 2 bases from J, with 6 bases in between. This sample comprised PBMCs, obtained at disease progression, from a patient treated with ibrutinib. The TCR comes from a human donor with chronic lymphocytic leukemia. V is TRBV7-9 and J is TRBJ1-5; D gene uncertain. The chain's CDR3 is CASSLGGGNQPQHF. The CDR3 DNA sequence: TGTGCCAGCAGCTTAGGCGGCGGCAATCAGCCCCAGCATTTT. Combining the CDR3 with reference TRBV7-9 and TRBJ1-5 gives the whole variable domain DTGVSQNPRHKITKRGQNVTFRCDPISEHNRLYWYRQTLGQGPEFLTYFQNEAQLEKSRLLSDRFSAERPKGSFSTLEIQRTEQGDSAMYLCASSLGGGNQPQHFGDGTRLSIL.